This is a list of T cell receptor beta chains from one sample in a study of cytomegalovirus exposure and HLA in healthy donors. TCRdb's table, derived via immunoSEQ multiplex PCR, lists solely in-frame clones and lacks some. The sample carries a few hundred thousand clones, over 75% recorded once. Sequences were obtained from PBMCs. The source is a woman between 18 and 29 years old in good health and CMV-seronegative. CDR3s include the opening cysteine and the closing phenylalanine or tryptophan. A D gene is named only where the DNA matches it firmly. Clone size is given for some rows only: seen once, a few or many times, or a class if the clone is expanded.

clone size: NA
D gene: TRBD2
J gene: TRBJ2-1
V gene: TRBV5-1
CDR3 protein: CASRTSGRLLIYNEQFF
CDR3 DNA: TGCGCCAGCAGGACTAGCGGGAGGCTCTTAATTTACAATGAGCAGTTCTTC

clone size: once
D gene: NA
J gene: TRBJ1-2
V gene: TRBV6-5
CDR3 protein: CASRETGIPNYGYTF
CDR3 DNA: TGTGCCAGCAGGGAAACAGGGATACCTAACTATGGCTACACCTTC

clone size: NA
D gene: TRBD1
J gene: TRBJ2-2
V gene: TRBV7-7
CDR3 protein: CASRSGTGGHTGELFF
CDR3 DNA: TGTGCCAGCAGGTCCGGGACAGGGGGTCACACCGGGGAGCTGTTTTTT

clone size: NA
D gene: NA
J gene: TRBJ1-1
V gene: TRBV6-5
CDR3 protein: CASSQGWTEAFF
CDR3 DNA: TGTGCCAGCAGTCAGGGGTGGACTGAAGCTTTCTTT

clone size: NA
D gene: TRBD2
J gene: TRBJ2-2
V gene: TRBV27
CDR3 protein: CASSFTFGLAGGLRELFF
CDR3 DNA: TGTGCCAGCAGTTTCACCTTCGGACTAGCGGGAGGACTGAGGGAGCTGTTTTTT

clone size: NA
D gene: TRBD1
J gene: TRBJ1-2
V gene: TRBV5-1
CDR3 protein: CASSFHGQDYGYTF
CDR3 DNA: TGCGCCAGCAGCTTCCACGGACAGGACTATGGCTACACCTTC

clone size: NA
D gene: TRBD1
J gene: TRBJ1-2
V gene: TRBV27
CDR3 protein: CASSSRQGNYGYTF
CDR3 DNA: TGTGCCAGCAGTTCCCGACAGGGGAACTATGGCTACACCTTC

clone size: NA
D gene: NA
J gene: TRBJ2-3
V gene: TRBV2
CDR3 protein: CASAELAAGTDTQYF
CDR3 DNA: TGTGCCAGCGCAGAACTAGCTGCTGGCACAGATACGCAGTATTTT

clone size: NA
D gene: NA
J gene: TRBJ1-2
V gene: TRBV6-1
CDR3 protein: CASSAWGGGGYGYTF
CDR3 DNA: TGTGCCAGCAGCGCCTGGGGAGGGGGGGGTTATGGCTACACCTTC

clone size: NA
D gene: NA
J gene: TRBJ1-5
V gene: TRBV27
CDR3 protein: CASSPIPSNQPQHF
CDR3 DNA: TGTGCCAGCAGTCCTATCCCTAGCAATCAGCCCCAGCATTTT

clone size: NA
D gene: NA
J gene: TRBJ1-3
V gene: TRBV2
CDR3 protein: CASIRGNTIYF
CDR3 DNA: TGTGCCAGCATTCGTGGAAACACCATATATTTT

clone size: NA
D gene: NA
J gene: TRBJ2-7
V gene: TRBV6-6
CDR3 protein: CASSYLGFYEQYF
CDR3 DNA: TGTGCCAGCAGTTACCTCGGGTTCTACGAGCAGTACTTC

clone size: NA
D gene: TRBD2
J gene: TRBJ2-1
V gene: TRBV4-3
CDR3 protein: CASSQDGTSVDEQFF
CDR3 DNA: TGCGCCAGCAGCCAAGATGGGACTAGCGTGGATGAGCAGTTCTTC

clone size: once
D gene: NA
J gene: TRBJ1-1
V gene: TRBV28
CDR3 protein: CASTRGGDVPEAFF
CDR3 DNA: TGTGCCAGCACCCGAGGCGGGGATGTACCTGAAGCTTTCTTT

clone size: NA
D gene: NA
J gene: TRBJ2-2
V gene: TRBV5-1
CDR3 protein: CASSLDNPGGELFF
CDR3 DNA: TGCGCCAGCAGCTTGGACAACCCGGGCGGGGAGCTGTTTTTT

clone size: NA
D gene: NA
J gene: TRBJ1-3
V gene: TRBV30
CDR3 protein: CAWSPHGNTIYF
CDR3 DNA: TGTGCCTGGAGTCCCCATGGAAACACCATATATTTT

clone size: NA
D gene: TRBD2
J gene: TRBJ2-2
V gene: TRBV28
CDR3 protein: CASSAPGLAGELFF
CDR3 DNA: TGTGCCAGCAGTGCTCCGGGACTAGCGGGAGAGCTGTTTTTT

clone size: NA
D gene: TRBD1
J gene: TRBJ1-1
V gene: TRBV5-1
CDR3 protein: CASSRSGQGGAEAFF
CDR3 DNA: TGCGCCAGCAGCCGATCAGGACAGGGGGGCGCTGAAGCTTTCTTT

clone size: NA
D gene: TRBD1
J gene: TRBJ2-2
V gene: TRBV6-6
CDR3 protein: CASRSDRGPTGELFF
CDR3 DNA: TGTGCCAGCAGGTCTGACAGGGGGCCAACCGGGGAGCTGTTTTTT

clone size: NA
D gene: NA
J gene: TRBJ2-2
V gene: TRBV29-1
CDR3 protein: CSVRVHAASNTGELFF
CDR3 DNA: TGCAGCGTTCGAGTCCACGCTGCTTCGAACACCGGGGAGCTGTTTTTT

clone size: NA
D gene: TRBD2
J gene: TRBJ2-1
V gene: TRBV28
CDR3 protein: CASSLWREGNGEQFF
CDR3 DNA: TGTGCCAGCAGTTTATGGCGGGAGGGGAACGGTGAGCAGTTCTTC

clone size: NA
D gene: TRBD2
J gene: TRBJ2-7
V gene: TRBV11-2
CDR3 protein: CASSLVGLRAYPSYEQYF
CDR3 DNA: TGTGCCAGCAGCTTAGTGGGACTAAGGGCCTACCCCTCCTACGAGCAGTACTTC

clone size: few
D gene: TRBD2
J gene: TRBJ2-5
V gene: TRBV18
CDR3 protein: CASSPSGLAGGETQYF
CDR3 DNA: TGTGCCAGCTCACCGTCCGGACTAGCGGGAGGAGAGACCCAGTACTTC

clone size: once
D gene: TRBD2
J gene: TRBJ2-7
V gene: TRBV4-2
CDR3 protein: CASSHLAGGTSNEQYF
CDR3 DNA: TGTGCCAGCAGCCACCTGGCTGGCGGGACTAGCAACGAGCAGTACTTC

clone size: once
D gene: TRBD1
J gene: TRBJ1-2
V gene: TRBV6-5
CDR3 protein: CASSSRQGLSGGYTF
CDR3 DNA: TGTGCCAGCAGTTCCCGACAGGGTCTGTCTGGTGGCTACACCTTC

clone size: NA
D gene: NA
J gene: TRBJ2-7
V gene: TRBV12-2
CDR3 protein: CASRLDRDEGPSSYEQYF
CDR3 DNA: TGTGCAAGTCGCTTAGACAGGGATGAGGGTCCTAGCTCCTACGAGCAGTACTTC

clone size: NA
D gene: TRBD1
J gene: TRBJ1-5
V gene: TRBV7-3
CDR3 protein: CASSLDREQPQHF
CDR3 DNA: TGTGCCAGCAGCTTAGACAGGGAGCAGCCCCAGCATTTT

clone size: NA
D gene: TRBD1
J gene: TRBJ2-7
V gene: TRBV2
CDR3 protein: CASSELDRGTYEQYF
CDR3 DNA: TGTGCCAGCAGTGAACTTGACAGGGGGACCTACGAGCAGTACTTC

clone size: NA
D gene: TRBD1
J gene: TRBJ1-5
V gene: TRBV6-1
CDR3 protein: CATRDPTGAEPQHF
CDR3 DNA: TGTGCCACCCGAGACCCTACAGGGGCAGAGCCCCAGCATTTT

clone size: NA
D gene: NA
J gene: TRBJ2-4
V gene: TRBV27
CDR3 protein: CASSLSRSLAKNIQYF
CDR3 DNA: TGTGCCAGCAGTTTATCGCGGTCCTTAGCCAAAAACATTCAGTACTTC

clone size: NA
D gene: NA
J gene: TRBJ2-4
V gene: TRBV5-6
CDR3 protein: CASSPRQSLAKNIQYF
CDR3 DNA: TGTGCCAGCAGCCCAAGACAGAGTCTAGCCAAAAACATTCAGTACTTC

clone size: NA
D gene: NA
J gene: TRBJ1-5
V gene: TRBV6-5
CDR3 protein: CASSYRGSNQPQHF
CDR3 DNA: TGTGCCAGCAGTTATAGGGGTAGCAATCAGCCCCAGCATTTT

clone size: NA
D gene: TRBD2
J gene: TRBJ2-5
V gene: TRBV10-3
CDR3 protein: CAISDPIYRLAEQETQYF
CDR3 DNA: TGTGCCATCAGTGACCCAATCTATAGACTAGCGGAACAAGAGACCCAGTACTTC

clone size: few
D gene: NA
J gene: TRBJ1-1
V gene: TRBV28
CDR3 protein: CASSLWVGDTEAFF
CDR3 DNA: TGTGCCAGCAGTTTGTGGGTCGGGGACACTGAAGCTTTCTTT

clone size: NA
D gene: TRBD1
J gene: TRBJ1-2
V gene: TRBV5-1
CDR3 protein: CASSPRQGLGDGYTF
CDR3 DNA: TGCGCCAGCAGCCCGCGACAGGGCCTCGGGGATGGCTACACCTTC

clone size: NA
D gene: NA
J gene: TRBJ2-1
V gene: TRBV2
CDR3 protein: CASRLSSAGIGDNEQFF
CDR3 DNA: TGTGCCAGCAGATTATCCTCGGCAGGGATAGGGGACAATGAGCAGTTCTTC

clone size: NA
D gene: NA
J gene: TRBJ2-3
V gene: TRBV6-5
CDR3 protein: CASGQARRTDTQYF
CDR3 DNA: TGTGCCAGCGGCCAGGCTCGAAGGACAGATACGCAGTATTTT

clone size: NA
D gene: TRBD1
J gene: TRBJ1-2
V gene: TRBV11-2
CDR3 protein: CASSPTGVHGYTF
CDR3 DNA: TGTGCCAGCAGCCCGACAGGGGTCCATGGCTACACCTTC

clone size: NA
D gene: TRBD1
J gene: TRBJ1-5
V gene: TRBV28
CDR3 protein: CASSHGTGDFEPQHF
CDR3 DNA: TGTGCCAGCAGCCACGGGACAGGGGACTTTGAGCCCCAGCATTTT

clone size: NA
D gene: NA
J gene: TRBJ2-3
V gene: TRBV7-3
CDR3 protein: CASSLISGNTDTQYF
CDR3 DNA: TGTGCCAGCAGCTTAATTTCAGGGAACACAGATACGCAGTATTTT

clone size: NA
D gene: NA
J gene: TRBJ1-6
V gene: TRBV2
CDR3 protein: CASTPIGAGKMNSPLHF
CDR3 DNA: TGTGCCAGCACCCCTATTGGGGCAGGTAAAATGAATTCACCCCTCCACTTT

clone size: NA
D gene: NA
J gene: TRBJ1-5
V gene: TRBV7-2
CDR3 protein: CASSLDRVGNQPQHF
CDR3 DNA: TGTGCCAGCAGCTTAGACAGGGTGGGCAATCAGCCCCAGCATTTT

clone size: NA
D gene: NA
J gene: TRBJ1-1
V gene: TRBV25-1
CDR3 protein: CASSAGSLNTEAFF
CDR3 DNA: TGTGCCAGCAGTGCAGGGTCCCTGAACACTGAAGCTTTCTTT

clone size: NA
D gene: TRBD1
J gene: TRBJ1-3
V gene: TRBV10-3
CDR3 protein: CAINAGGLSSGNTIYF
CDR3 DNA: TGTGCCATCAATGCAGGGGGCTTGTCCTCTGGAAACACCATATATTTT

clone size: NA
D gene: TRBD2
J gene: TRBJ2-2
V gene: TRBV19
CDR3 protein: CASSTPSGRADTGELFF
CDR3 DNA: TGTGCCAGTAGTACCCCTTCCGGGAGGGCGGACACCGGGGAGCTGTTTTTT

clone size: NA
D gene: NA
J gene: TRBJ2-7
V gene: TRBV19
CDR3 protein: CASSWDKFSYEQYF
CDR3 DNA: TGTGCCAGTAGCTGGGACAAATTCTCCTACGAGCAGTACTTC

clone size: NA
D gene: TRBD1
J gene: TRBJ2-7
V gene: TRBV27
CDR3 protein: CASSRGQGISYEQYF
CDR3 DNA: TGTGCCAGCAGTAGGGGACAGGGTATCTCCTACGAGCAGTACTTC

clone size: NA
D gene: NA
J gene: TRBJ1-1
V gene: TRBV19
CDR3 protein: CASTAGSANTEAFF
CDR3 DNA: TGTGCCAGTACCGCCGGGTCGGCGAACACTGAAGCTTTCTTT

clone size: NA
D gene: TRBD1
J gene: TRBJ2-2
V gene: TRBV7-7
CDR3 protein: CAVRDRSTGELFF
CDR3 DNA: TGTGCTGTCCGGGACAGGTCCACCGGGGAGCTGTTTTTT

clone size: NA
D gene: NA
J gene: TRBJ1-3
V gene: TRBV28
CDR3 protein: CASSFAGRSGNTIYF
CDR3 DNA: TGTGCCAGCAGTTTTGCGGGGCGCTCTGGAAACACCATATATTTT

clone size: few
D gene: NA
J gene: TRBJ2-1
V gene: TRBV9
CDR3 protein: CASNPGGGNEQFF
CDR3 DNA: TGTGCCAGCAACCCAGGAGGAGGCAATGAGCAGTTCTTC

clone size: NA
D gene: TRBD2
J gene: TRBJ2-3
V gene: TRBV5-4
CDR3 protein: CGTAGGLTDTQYF
CDR3 DNA: TGTGGCACGGCGGGAGGTCTCACAGATACGCAGTATTTT

clone size: NA
D gene: NA
J gene: TRBJ2-1
V gene: TRBV7-8
CDR3 protein: CASSFSPQREYNEQFF
CDR3 DNA: TGTGCCAGCAGCTTCTCTCCCCAACGAGAGTACAATGAGCAGTTCTTC